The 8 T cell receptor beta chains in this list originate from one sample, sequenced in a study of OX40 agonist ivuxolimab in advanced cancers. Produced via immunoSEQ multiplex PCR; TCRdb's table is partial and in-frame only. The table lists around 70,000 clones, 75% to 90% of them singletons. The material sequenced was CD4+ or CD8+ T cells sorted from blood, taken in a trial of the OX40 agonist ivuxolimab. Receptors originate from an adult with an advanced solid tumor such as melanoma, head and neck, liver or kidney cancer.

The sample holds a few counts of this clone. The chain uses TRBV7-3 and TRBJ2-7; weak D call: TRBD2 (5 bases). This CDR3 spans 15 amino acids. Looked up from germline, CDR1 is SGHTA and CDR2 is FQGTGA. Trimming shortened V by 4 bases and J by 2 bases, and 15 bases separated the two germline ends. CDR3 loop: CASSYPFERTYEQYF. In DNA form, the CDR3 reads TGTGCCAGCAGCTACCCGTTCGAGCGGACCTACGAGCAGTACTTC.

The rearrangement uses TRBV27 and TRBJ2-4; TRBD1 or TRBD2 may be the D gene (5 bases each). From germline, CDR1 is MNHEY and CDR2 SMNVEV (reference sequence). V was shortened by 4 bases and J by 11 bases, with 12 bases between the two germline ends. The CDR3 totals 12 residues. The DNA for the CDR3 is TGTGCCAGCAGTTCCCGGGGCCATGTTCAGTACTTC. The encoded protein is CASSSRGHVQYF.

CDR3 protein: CASSGTSGNTGELFF. Here the CDR3 DNA reads TGCGCCAGCAGCGGGACTAGCGGCAACACCGGGGAGCTGTTTTTT. This chain links TRBV5-1 with TRBJ2-2; 11 bases match TRBD2. The CDR3 contains 15 residues. CDR1 is SGHRS, CDR2 YFSETQ, per germline. Trimming removed 4 bases from V and 2 bases from J; junction bases left unmatched: 1.

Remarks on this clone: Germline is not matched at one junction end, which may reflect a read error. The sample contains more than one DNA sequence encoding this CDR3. The CDR3 is CASSLAGGYNEQFF. The CDR3 DNA follows: TGTGCCAGCAGCCTAGCGGGTGGCTACAATGAGCAGTTCTTC. V is TRBV7-2 and J is TRBJ2-1, with 8 positions matching TRBD2. The germline V gene encodes CDR1 SGHTA and CDR2 FQGNSA. This CDR3 comprises 14 residues.

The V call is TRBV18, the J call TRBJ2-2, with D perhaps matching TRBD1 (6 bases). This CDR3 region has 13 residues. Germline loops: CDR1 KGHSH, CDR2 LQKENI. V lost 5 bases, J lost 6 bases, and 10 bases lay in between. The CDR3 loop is CASSKPGAGELFF. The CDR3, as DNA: TGTGCCAGCTCAAAACCAGGGGCCGGGGAGCTGTTTTTT.

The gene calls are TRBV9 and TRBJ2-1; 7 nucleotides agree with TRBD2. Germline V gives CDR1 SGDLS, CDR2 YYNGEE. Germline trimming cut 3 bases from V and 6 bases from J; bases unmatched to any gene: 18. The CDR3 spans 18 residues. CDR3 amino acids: CASSDGGLRPGRFNEQFF. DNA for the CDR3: TGTGCCAGCAGCGACGGGGGACTCCGCCCCGGGAGGTTCAATGAGCAGTTCTTC.

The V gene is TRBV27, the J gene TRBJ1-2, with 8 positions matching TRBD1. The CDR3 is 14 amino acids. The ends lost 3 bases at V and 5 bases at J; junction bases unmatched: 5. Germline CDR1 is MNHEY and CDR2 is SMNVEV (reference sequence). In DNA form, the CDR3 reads TGTGCCAGCAGTTTGGGTACAGGGGGTTATGGCTACACCTTC. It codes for CASSLGTGGYGYTF.

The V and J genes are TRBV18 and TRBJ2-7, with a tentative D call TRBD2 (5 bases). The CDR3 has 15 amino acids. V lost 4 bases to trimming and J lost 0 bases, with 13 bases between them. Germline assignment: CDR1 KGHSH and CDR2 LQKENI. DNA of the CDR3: TGTGCCAGCTCACGGGGAGTTTCGAGCTCCTACGAGCAGTACTTC. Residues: CASSRGVSSSYEQYF.